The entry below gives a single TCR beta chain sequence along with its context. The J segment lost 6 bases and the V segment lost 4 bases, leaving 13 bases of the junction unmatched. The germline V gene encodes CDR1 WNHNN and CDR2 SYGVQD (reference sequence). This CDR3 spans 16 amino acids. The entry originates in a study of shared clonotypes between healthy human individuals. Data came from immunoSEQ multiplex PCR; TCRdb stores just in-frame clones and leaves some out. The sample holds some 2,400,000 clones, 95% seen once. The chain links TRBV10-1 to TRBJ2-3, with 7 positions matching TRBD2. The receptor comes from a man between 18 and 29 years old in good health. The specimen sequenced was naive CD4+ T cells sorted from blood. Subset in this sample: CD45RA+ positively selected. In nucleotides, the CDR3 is TGCGCCAGCAGTGCGGGGGGTACACATTCTGGTGATACGCAGTATTTT. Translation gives CASSAGGTHSGDTQYF.